Listed below are T cell receptor beta chains from one sample, sequenced in a study of cytomegalovirus exposure and HLA in healthy donors. Assay: immunoSEQ multiplex PCR; the TCRdb copy retains only in-frame clones and omits some. The sample table sets out about 190,000 clones. Material for sequencing was PBMCs. The receptors here all came from a woman aged 25 to 39 in good health and CMV-seropositive. Each CDR3 is given with its conserved first and last residue. D genes are given only for firm matches.

j_call: TRBJ2-5
v_call: TRBV28
cdr3_length: 16
d_call: TRBD2
cdr3_nt: TGTGCCAGCAGCAGGCTAGCGGGGAGTATTCAAGAGACCCAGTACTTC
cdr3_aa: CASSRLAGSIQETQYF

j_call: TRBJ1-5
v_call: TRBV19
cdr3_length: 14
d_call: TRBD1
cdr3_nt: TGTGCCAGTAGCCGGGACAGAGGCAATCAGCCCCAGCATTTT
cdr3_aa: CASSRDRGNQPQHF

j_call: TRBJ1-4
v_call: TRBV27
cdr3_length: 13
d_call: -
cdr3_nt: TGTGCCAGCAGTCGGGCAACTAATGAAAAACTGTTTTTT
cdr3_aa: CASSRATNEKLFF

j_call: TRBJ2-7
v_call: TRBV7-8
cdr3_length: 16
d_call: TRBD2
cdr3_nt: TGTGCCAGCAGCTTACCCCCGCGGGGGGTGCCCTACGAGCAGTACTTC
cdr3_aa: CASSLPPRGVPYEQYF

j_call: TRBJ2-5
v_call: TRBV5-1
cdr3_length: 14
d_call: TRBD1
cdr3_nt: TGCGCCAGCAGCCCTGGGACAGGGGGCCAGACCCAGTACTTC
cdr3_aa: CASSPGTGGQTQYF

j_call: TRBJ1-2
v_call: TRBV4-1
cdr3_length: 15
d_call: TRBD1
cdr3_nt: TGCGCCAGCAGCCAGTCTCCTACAGGGGAGACCGGCTACACCTTC
cdr3_aa: CASSQSPTGETGYTF

j_call: TRBJ2-7
v_call: TRBV2
cdr3_length: 14
d_call: TRBD1
cdr3_nt: TGTGCCAGCAGCTCCGGGACAGAGAACTACGAGCAGTACTTC
cdr3_aa: CASSSGTENYEQYF

j_call: TRBJ2-2
v_call: TRBV30
cdr3_length: 17
d_call: TRBD2
cdr3_nt: TGTGCCTGGAGCGCCCCGGGACTAGCGGGAGTAGCCGGGGAGCTGTTTTTT
cdr3_aa: CAWSAPGLAGVAGELFF

j_call: TRBJ2-7
v_call: TRBV6-1
cdr3_length: 11
d_call: -
cdr3_nt: TGTGCCAGCAGTGGAGGGCACGAGCAGTACTTC
cdr3_aa: CASSGGHEQYF

j_call: TRBJ1-5
v_call: TRBV18
cdr3_length: 18
d_call: TRBD1
cdr3_nt: TGTGCCAGCTCACCACAGGGGACAGGGGAATATAGCAATCAGCCCCAGCATTTT
cdr3_aa: CASSPQGTGEYSNQPQHF

j_call: TRBJ2-7
v_call: TRBV20-1
cdr3_length: 11
d_call: -
cdr3_nt: TGCAGTGCTAGGGAGGGTCACGAGCAGTACTTC
cdr3_aa: CSAREGHEQYF